This T cell receptor beta chain originates from a study of T cells in Graves' hyperthyroidism and ophthalmopathy. This clonotype turned up a few times. What it recognizes is unknown. RNA transcripts gave rise to amplified TCR beta CDR3 regions. HTBI primers were the set used in a first-round RT-PCR of the TCR CDR3. TCRdb passed the multiplex PCR reads through MiXCR, listing each CDR3 protein once. The data hold more than 550,000 distinct CDR3 sequences, with roughly a sixth observed a single time. CDR3 length: 19 residues. The junction had 17 bases not matched to a gene; V was cut back by 4 bases and J by 2 bases. Germline CDR1 reads MNHEY; CDR2 reads SMNVEV (reference sequence). Study-wide results and limits: For ophthalmopathy, model prediction preceded onset by a median about 6.4 months.

Stable hyperthyroidism: no ophthalmopathy progression over 18 months of follow-up. Diagnostic assessment was based on clinical symptoms, serum thyroxine and TRAb, thyroid ultrasound and orbital computed tomography. This rearrangement joins TRBV27 to TRBJ2-7, with 10 bases matching TRBD2. Sample: blood. The clonotype comes from a man aged 45-60 years with Graves' hyperthyroidism. This chain's CDR3 is CASSSSQVSGRTPPYEQYF. The DNA of the CDR3 is TGTGCCAGCAGTTCCTCCCAGGTTAGCGGGAGGACCCCACCCTACGAGCAGTACTTC.